This T cell receptor (beta chain) comes out of a study of shared clonotypes between healthy human individuals. Study-wide points: An expected dependence of interdonor clonotype sharing on sequencing depth was noted.

TCRdb keeps only in-frame clones here, not all; method: immunoSEQ multiplex PCR. Of about 1.1 million clones listed, 77% are singletons. On this clone itself: The antigen is unknown. The same CDR3 also results from other DNA sequences found in this sample.

The CDR3 consists of 14 residues. Trimming removed 3 bases from V and 2 bases from J, with 11 bases in between. CDR1 and CDR2 (germline): SGDLS, YYNGEE. Sequenced material: memory CD4+ T cells from PBMCs. Subset described: CD45RA-negative fraction. This TCR was sampled from a man aged 18-30 years in good health. Some clones in this sample may be carry-over from other donors' samples. The rearrangement uses TRBV9 and TRBJ1-1; D is possibly TRBD1 (6 bases). The CDR3 region is CASSARTANTEAFF. The CDR3 DNA is TGTGCCAGCAGCGCCAGGACAGCCAACACTGAAGCTTTCTTT.